This TCR beta chain was profiled in a study of blood T cell repertoires in COVID-19. CDR1 and CDR2 from the germline V gene are MNHEY and SVGAGI. This CDR3 contains 13 residues. V was trimmed by 6 bases and J by 8 bases, leaving 13 bases between them. Under the authors' procedure: For nucleated cells, counts were estimated from reference gene primer amplification. The data were produced by immunoSEQ multiplex PCR, yet TCRdb's version contains in-frame clones alone and is incomplete. V and J calls and clone size are given by that table; D and trimming were obtained from the DNA. The table lists fewer than 55,000 clones, roughly 86% of them singletons, with roughly 10% in the top ten.

The TCR sequence derives from a man aged 80 or over with active or convalescent COVID-19. The rearrangement uses TRBV6-5 and TRBJ2-2; D is possibly TRBD1 (6 bases). Sample: peripheral blood. The CDR3, as DNA: TGTGCCAGCAGCCGACAGGTACCTGGGGAGCTGTTTTTT. Its translation: CASSRQVPGELFF.